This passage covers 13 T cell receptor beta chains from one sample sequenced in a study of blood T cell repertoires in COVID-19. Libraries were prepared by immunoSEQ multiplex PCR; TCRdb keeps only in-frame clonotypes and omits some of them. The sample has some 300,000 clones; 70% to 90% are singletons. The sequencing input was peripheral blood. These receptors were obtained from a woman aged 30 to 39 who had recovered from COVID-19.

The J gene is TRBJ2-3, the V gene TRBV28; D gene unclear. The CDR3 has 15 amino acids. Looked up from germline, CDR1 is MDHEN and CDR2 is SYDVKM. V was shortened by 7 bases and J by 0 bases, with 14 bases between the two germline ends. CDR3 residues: CASNGESASTDTQYF. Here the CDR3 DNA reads TGTGCCAGCAATGGAGAGTCGGCGAGCACAGATACGCAGTATTTT. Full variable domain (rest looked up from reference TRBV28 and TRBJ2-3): DVKVTQSSRYLVKRTGEKVFLECVQDMDHENMFWYRQDPGLGLRLIYFSYDVKMKEKGDIPEGYSVSREKKERFSLILESASTNQTSMYLCASNGESASTDTQYFGPGTRLTVL.

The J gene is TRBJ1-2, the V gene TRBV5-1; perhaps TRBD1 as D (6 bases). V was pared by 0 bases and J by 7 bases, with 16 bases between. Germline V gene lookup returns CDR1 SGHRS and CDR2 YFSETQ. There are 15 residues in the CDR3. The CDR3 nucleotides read TGCGCCAGCAGCTTGGATTTTCAGGGGTCAGGTGGCTACACCTTC. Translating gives CASSLDFQGSGGYTF.

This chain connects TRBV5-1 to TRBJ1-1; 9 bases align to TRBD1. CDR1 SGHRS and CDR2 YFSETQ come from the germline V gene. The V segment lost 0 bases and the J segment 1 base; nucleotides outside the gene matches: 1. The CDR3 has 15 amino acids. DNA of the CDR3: TGCGCCAGCAGCTTGGGGGGACAGGGGAACACTGAAGCTTTCTTT. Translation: CASSLGGQGNTEAFF.

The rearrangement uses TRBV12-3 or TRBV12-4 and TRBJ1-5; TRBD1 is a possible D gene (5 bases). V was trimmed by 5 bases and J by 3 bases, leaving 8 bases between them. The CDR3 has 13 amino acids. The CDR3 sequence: CASSGTLNQPQHF. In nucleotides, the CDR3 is TGTGCCAGCAGTGGGACTCTCAATCAGCCCCAGCATTTT.

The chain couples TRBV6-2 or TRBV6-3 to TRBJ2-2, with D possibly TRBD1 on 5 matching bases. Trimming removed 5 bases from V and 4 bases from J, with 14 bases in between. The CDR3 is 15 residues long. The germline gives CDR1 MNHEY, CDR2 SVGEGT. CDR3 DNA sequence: TGTGCCAGCAGTAGTGGGGCGGTAAGCACCGGGGAGCTGTTTTTT. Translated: CASSSGAVSTGELFF.

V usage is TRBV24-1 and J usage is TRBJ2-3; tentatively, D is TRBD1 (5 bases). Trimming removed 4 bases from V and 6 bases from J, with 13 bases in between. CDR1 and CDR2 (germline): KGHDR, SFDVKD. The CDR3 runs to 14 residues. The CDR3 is CATSDPGHSDTQYF. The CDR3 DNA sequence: TGTGCCACCAGTGACCCAGGGCATTCTGATACGCAGTATTTT.

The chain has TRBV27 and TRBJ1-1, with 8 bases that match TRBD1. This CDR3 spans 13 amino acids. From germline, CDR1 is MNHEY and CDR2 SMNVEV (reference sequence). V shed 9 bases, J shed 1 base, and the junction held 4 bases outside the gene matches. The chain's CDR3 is CASRTGWNTEAFF. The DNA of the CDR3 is TGTGCCAGTAGGACAGGGTGGAACACTGAAGCTTTCTTT.

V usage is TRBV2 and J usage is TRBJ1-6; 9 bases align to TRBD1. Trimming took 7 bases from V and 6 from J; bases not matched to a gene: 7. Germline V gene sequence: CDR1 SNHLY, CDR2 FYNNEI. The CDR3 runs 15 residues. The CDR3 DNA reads TGTGCCAGCAACTTGGACAGGGGAGGTAATTCACCCCTCCACTTT. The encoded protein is CASNLDRGGNSPLHF.

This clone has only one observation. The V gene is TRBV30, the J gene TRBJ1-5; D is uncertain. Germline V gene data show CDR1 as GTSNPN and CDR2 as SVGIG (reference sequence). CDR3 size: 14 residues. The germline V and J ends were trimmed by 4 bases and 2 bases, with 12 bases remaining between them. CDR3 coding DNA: TGTGCCTGGAATGGAGGAAGCGGCAATCAGCCCCAGCATTTT. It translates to CAWNGGSGNQPQHF.

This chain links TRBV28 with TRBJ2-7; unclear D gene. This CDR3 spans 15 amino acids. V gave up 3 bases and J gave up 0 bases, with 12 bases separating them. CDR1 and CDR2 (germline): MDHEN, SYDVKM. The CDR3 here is CASSFGQASSYEQYF. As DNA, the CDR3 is TGTGCCAGCAGTTTCGGCCAGGCAAGCTCCTACGAGCAGTACTTC.

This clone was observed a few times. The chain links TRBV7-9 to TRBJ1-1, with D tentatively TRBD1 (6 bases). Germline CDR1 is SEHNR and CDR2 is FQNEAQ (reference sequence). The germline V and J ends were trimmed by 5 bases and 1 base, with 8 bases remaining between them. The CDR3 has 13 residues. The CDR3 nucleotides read TGTGCCAGCAGCGCACAGGGGAACACTGAAGCTTTCTTT. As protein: CASSAQGNTEAFF.

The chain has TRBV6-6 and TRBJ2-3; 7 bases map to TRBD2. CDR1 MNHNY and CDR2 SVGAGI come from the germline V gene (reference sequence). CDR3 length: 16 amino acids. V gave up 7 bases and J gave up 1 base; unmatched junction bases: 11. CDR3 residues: CASNPGGRKGTDTQYF. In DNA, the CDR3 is TGTGCCAGCAATCCCGGGGGGAGAAAAGGCACAGATACGCAGTATTTT.

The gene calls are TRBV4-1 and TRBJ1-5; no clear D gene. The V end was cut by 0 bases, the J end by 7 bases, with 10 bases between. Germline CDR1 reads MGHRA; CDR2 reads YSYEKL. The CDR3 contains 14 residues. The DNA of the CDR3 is TGCGCCAGCAGCCAAGATAGTATCGGGCAGCCCCAGCATTTT. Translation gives CASSQDSIGQPQHF.